The 21 T cell receptor beta chains reported below all come from one sample, sequenced in a study of T cells in Graves' hyperthyroidism and ophthalmopathy. Amplification targeted TCR beta CDR3 regions from RNA transcripts. In the first-round RT-PCR of the TCR CDR3, the HTBI primer set was used. TCRdb ran MiXCR on the multiplex PCR reads and lists one entry per CDR3 protein. The sample gives roughly 100,000 distinct CDR3 sequences, about 50% of which show up once; 20% to 30% is in the top ten. Material for sequencing was blood. Every receptor here comes from a man aged 35 to 55 with Graves' hyperthyroidism.

Ten or more counts support this clonotype. The chain combines TRBV19 with TRBJ2-2; a possible D gene is TRBD1 (6 bases). The CDR3 runs 15 residues. The V end was cut by 3 bases, the J end by 0 bases, with 8 bases between. CDR1 LNHDA and CDR2 SQIVND come from the germline V gene (reference sequence). CDR3 DNA: TGTGCCAGTAGTATCGGACAGTCGAACACCGGGGAGCTGTTTTTT. It encodes CASSIGQSNTGELFF.

This clonotype was counted at least ten times. The chain's CDR3 is CATSRDQWTEAFF. The CDR3 DNA is TGTGCCACCAGCAGAGATCAGTGGACTGAAGCTTTCTTT. The chain has TRBV15 and TRBJ1-1; D uncertain. Germline V gene data show CDR1 as LNHNV and CDR2 as YYDKDF (reference sequence). CDR3 size: 13 residues. The V end lost 0 bases, the J end lost 5 bases, and 7 bases lay between the germline ends.

This clonotype was counted at least ten times. The V and J genes are TRBV11-2 and TRBJ1-2; D perhaps matches TRBD1 (6 bases). The V end lost 1 base, the J end lost 8 bases, and 23 bases lay between the germline ends. From germline, CDR1 is SGHAT and CDR2 FQNNGV. The CDR3 sequence is 17 residues long. CDR3 nucleotides: TGTGCCAGCAGCTTAGTGGGAGGACAGCCCTTTTCATTGGGCTACACCTTC. Translated, it gives CASSLVGGQPFSLGYTF.

This clonotype occurred many times. This chain connects TRBV2 to TRBJ2-7; 8 bases align to TRBD1. The CDR3 is made up of 14 amino acids. The J segment lost 0 bases and the V segment lost 5 bases, leaving 3 bases of the junction unmatched. CDR1 SNHLY and CDR2 FYNNEI come from the germline V gene. CDR3 sequence reads: CASSRGQDSYEQYF. CDR3 bases: TGTGCCAGCAGTCGGGGACAGGACTCCTACGAGCAGTACTTC. The entire variable domain, with the rest obtained from reference TRBV2 and TRBJ2-7, is as follows: EPEVTQTPSHQVTQMGQEVILRCVPISNHLYFYWYRQILGQKVEFLVSFYNNEISEKSEIFDDQFSVERPDGSNFTLKIRSTKLEDSAMYFCASSRGQDSYEQYFGPGTRLTVT.

The chain employs TRBV5-1 and TRBJ1-2; the match to TRBD1 covers 9 bases. In germline, CDR1 is SGHRS, CDR2 YFSETQ. V was pared by 4 bases and J by 4 bases, with 2 bases of the junction left unmatched. The CDR3 is made up of 13 amino acids. Here the CDR3 DNA reads TGCGCCAGCAGCATGACAGGGGGCTATGGCTACACCTTC. Its protein product is CASSMTGGYGYTF.

The V gene is TRBV10-3, the J gene TRBJ2-3; 7 bases agree with TRBD2. V lost 7 bases, J lost 3 bases, and 1 base stayed unmatched. Germline V lookup: CDR1 ENHRY, CDR2 SYGVKD. The CDR3 covers 12 residues. This CDR3 is CAIKGGTDTQYF. The CDR3 DNA is TGTGCCATCAAGGGAGGGACAGATACGCAGTATTTT.

In the case of this clonotype: A junction end diverges from the germline sequence, so it may reflect a read error. The V and J genes are TRBV4-3 and TRBJ1-1, with 7 nucleotides matching TRBD1. Germline loops: CDR1 LGHNA, CDR2 YSLEER. The CDR3 is made up of 16 amino acids. This CDR3 reads CASSQSTGTANTEAVF. The DNA of the CDR3 is TGCGCCAGCAGCCAGTCCACCGGGACAGCGAACACTGAAGCTGTCTTT.

CDR3 loop: CASGDRAPYNEQFF. The CDR3 coding sequence is TGTGCCAGCGGGGACAGGGCTCCCTACAATGAGCAGTTCTTC. The chain employs TRBV2 and TRBJ2-1; 9 nucleotides agree with TRBD1. The CDR3 covers 14 residues. CDR1 and CDR2 from the germline V gene are SNHLY and FYNNEI. J was trimmed by 2 bases and V by 8 bases; bases with no gene match: 4.

This clonotype has ten or more counts. The J gene is TRBJ2-7, the V gene TRBV6-1; D perhaps matches TRBD1 (5 bases). Germline CDR1 is MNHNS and CDR2 is SASEGT. The CDR3 length is 16 residues. V was clipped by 0 bases and J by 0 bases, with 12 bases between them. CDR3 coding DNA: TGTGCCAGCAGTGAAGCGGACACTAAACTCTCCTACGAGCAGTACTTC. This sequence encodes CASSEADTKLSYEQYF.

This clonotype was counted many times. This chain links TRBV5-6 with TRBJ2-2, with TRBD2 as a possible D gene (6 bases). Germline V CDR1 and CDR2: SGHDT, YYEEEE. This CDR3 has 16 amino acids. Trimming took off 0 bases at V and 2 bases at J, with 11 bases between the two ends. The CDR3: CASSLDGGDNTGELFF. The CDR3 DNA sequence: TGTGCCAGCAGCTTGGACGGAGGGGATAACACCGGGGAGCTGTTTTTT.

This clonotype has ten or more counts. The rearrangement links TRBV19 to TRBJ2-7, with D tentatively TRBD1 (6 bases). The CDR3 length is 14 residues. V shed 5 bases and J shed 3 bases, with 14 bases lying between them. Germline V gene sequence: CDR1 LNHDA, CDR2 SQIVND (reference sequence). CDR3 sequence: CASSLRDKYYEQYF. CDR3 bases: TGTGCCAGTAGTCTCCGGGACAAGTACTACGAGCAGTACTTC.

Concerning this clonotype: At one end, the junction sequence differs from germline, possibly due to a read error. CDR3 nucleotide sequence: TGTACCAGCAGCAGACAGGCCCCTAACTATGGCTACACCTTC. The encoded protein is CTSSRQAPNYGYTF. V gene TRBV9 combines with J gene TRBJ1-2; possibly TRBD1 for D (6 bases). This CDR3 is 14 amino acids long. The germline gives CDR1 SGDLS, CDR2 YYNGEE. Based on the CDR3 plus reference TRBV9 and TRBJ1-2, the full variable domain is DSGVTQTPKHLITATGQRVTLRCSPRSGDLSVYWYQQSLDQGLQFLIQYYNGEERAKGNILERFSAQQFPDLHSELNLSSLELGDSALYFCTSSRQAPNYGYTFGSGTRLTVV.

The table lists this clonotype with a few counts. The CDR3: CASSLSGTGTSNEQFF. CDR3 in DNA: TGTGCCAGCAGTTTATCTGGGACAGGGACTAGCAACGAGCAGTTCTTC. This chain links TRBV7-2 with TRBJ2-1; either TRBD1 or TRBD2 may supply D (9 bases each). The V gene's germline CDR1 is SGHTA and CDR2 FQGNSA. V was shortened by 6 bases and J by 10 bases, with 25 bases between the two germline ends. The CDR3 has 16 amino acids.

This clonotype showed up just once. The CDR3 protein is CASSRPGQGGGYTF. The CDR3 nucleotides are TGTGCCAGCAGTCGTCCGGGACAGGGCGGAGGCTACACCTTC. V usage is TRBV12-3 or TRBV12-4 and J usage is TRBJ1-2; 9 nucleotides agree with TRBD1. With 5 bases clipped from V and 8 bases from J, the junction kept 9 bases outside the gene matches. The CDR3 has 14 amino acids.

The genes are TRBV13 and TRBJ2-7; TRBD1 matches 7 bases. With V trimmed by 6 bases and J by 0 bases, 8 bases remained unmatched. Germline-derived CDR1 and CDR2 are PRHDT and FYEKMQ (reference sequence). This CDR3 has 15 residues. The CDR3 loop is CASRPSGTDSYEQYF. The CDR3 nucleotides are TGTGCCAGCAGGCCCTCCGGGACAGACTCCTACGAGCAGTACTTC.

This clonotype was picked up many times. The chain uses TRBV20-1 and TRBJ1-5, with D uncertain. Looked up from germline, CDR1 is DFQATT and CDR2 is SNEGSKA (reference sequence). Trimming removed 3 bases at V and 2 bases at J, with 5 bases between. The CDR3 contains 12 residues. The CDR3 sequence is CSARFRNQPQHF. CDR3 coding DNA: TGCAGTGCTAGGTTCCGCAATCAGCCCCAGCATTTT.

In the case of this clonotype: A much larger clone sits a single nucleotide away, making a read error possible. Written as DNA, the CDR3 is TGTGCCAGCAGCCCCGCAGAGGGCTACACCTTC. It codes for CASSPAEGYTF. The chain is built from TRBV28 and TRBJ1-2; D is unclear. The CDR3 consists of 11 residues. Trimming removed 6 bases from V and 8 bases from J, with 10 bases in between. Germline V gene lookup returns CDR1 MDHEN and CDR2 SYDVKM.

This clonotype was observed many times. The V call is TRBV6-5, the J call TRBJ2-1; 7 bases align to TRBD1. V lost 4 bases, J lost 2 bases, and 8 bases stayed unmatched. The CDR3 is made up of 16 amino acids. From germline, CDR1 is MNHEY and CDR2 SVGAGI. The CDR3 spells CASSSRQGHPYNEQFF. The CDR3 DNA follows: TGTGCCAGCAGTTCCAGACAGGGTCACCCCTACAATGAGCAGTTCTTC.

As regards this clonotype: Because the CDR3 is missing its conserved closing phenylalanine or tryptophan, this is likely a read error. The V gene is TRBV7-2, the J gene TRBJ2-3; weak D call: TRBD2 (5 bases). CDR3 length: 17 residues. V gave up 5 bases and J gave up 5 bases, with 23 bases separating them. Germline-derived CDR1 and CDR2 are SGHTA and FQGNSA. The CDR3 region is CASSQEGPVRFIDTQYL. The CDR3 coding sequence is TGTGCCAGCAGCCAAGAGGGCCCCGTAAGGTTCATAGATACGCAGTATCTT.

This clonotype has a count of ten or more. J is TRBJ1-6 and V is TRBV12-3 or TRBV12-4; D is perhaps TRBD1 (5 bases). V was shortened by 4 bases and J by 10 bases, with 14 bases between the two germline ends. The CDR3 totals 14 residues. In nucleotides, the CDR3 is TGTGCCAGCAGTTCCGACAGCTTGGGATCACCCCTCCACTTT. Translation: CASSSDSLGSPLHF.

This clonotype was seen a few times. The chain is built from TRBV7-3 and TRBJ2-2, with a tentative D call TRBD2 (5 bases). This CDR3 region has 12 residues. The germline CDR1 and CDR2 sequences are SGHTA and FQGTGA. V shed 5 bases and J shed 7 bases, with 8 bases lying between them. The CDR3 region is CASSRGSGELFF. The CDR3 bases are TGTGCCAGCAGCCGGGGTAGCGGGGAGCTGTTTTTT. Combining the CDR3 with reference TRBV7-3 and TRBJ2-2 gives the whole variable domain GAGVSQTPSNKVTEKGKYVELRCDPISGHTALYWYRQSLGQGPEFLIYFQGTGAADDSGLPNDRFFAVRPEGSVSTLKIQRTERGDSAVYLCASSRGSGELFFGEGSRLTVL.